These T cell receptor beta chains were read from a single sample in a study of shared clonotypes between healthy human individuals. Sequenced by immunoSEQ multiplex PCR; TCRdb stores in-frame clones only, minus some. The sample has hundreds of thousands of clones, roughly four fifths seen once; the top ten hold around 11%. Sequenced input: PBMCs. The receptors originated from a woman in her thirties or forties in good health. Some clones in this sample may be carry-over from other donors' samples. The CDR3 runs from the conserved cysteine through the conserved F or W. The D gene is left open where the match is weak. Some rows mark clone size as missing; the rest say once, few, many or name a class of expanded clone.

CDR3aa	CDR3nt	abundance	v_gene	j_gene	d_gene
CASSLVVSENQPQHF	TGTGCCAGCAGCTTGGTTGTCAGCGAGAATCAGCCCCAGCATTTT	many	TRBV5-5	TRBJ1-5	NA
CASSLGGPGPYEQYF	TGTGCCAGCAGCTTGGGTGGGCCAGGACCATACGAGCAGTACTTC	NA	TRBV5-4	TRBJ2-7	NA
CASGLVLAGDLSGANVLTF	TGTGCTAGTGGTTTGGTCCTAGCGGGGGACCTCTCTGGGGCCAACGTCCTGACTTTC	NA	TRBV12-5	TRBJ2-6	TRBD2
CASSFQAGGPNTGELFF	TGCGCCAGCAGCTTCCAAGCGGGAGGGCCGAACACCGGGGAGCTGTTTTTT	NA	TRBV5-1	TRBJ2-2	TRBD2
CSAGTTNEKLFF	TGCAGCGCCGGAACAACTAATGAAAAACTGTTTTTT	NA	TRBV29-1	TRBJ1-4	NA
CASSLEQGIYEQYF	TGCGCCAGCAGCTTGGAGCAGGGGATCTACGAGCAGTACTTC	NA	TRBV5-1	TRBJ2-7	NA
CASSLGGRGREQYF	TGTGCCAGCAGCTTAGGGGGGAGGGGGCGCGAGCAGTACTTC	NA	TRBV11-2	TRBJ2-7	NA
CAWRRRLQGASGEQYF	TGTGCCTGGAGGCGCCGTCTACAGGGGGCGTCGGGTGAGCAGTACTTC	NA	TRBV30	TRBJ2-7	TRBD1
CASSVGDSTLYEQYF	TGTGCCAGCAGCGTAGGGGACAGCACCCTATACGAGCAGTACTTC	NA	TRBV9	TRBJ2-7	TRBD1
CASSPFGPYEQYF	TGTGCCAGCAGTCCCTTTGGGCCTTACGAGCAGTACTTC	NA	TRBV6-6	TRBJ2-7	NA
CASSFSRGSGGYTF	TGTGCCAGCAGTTTCTCCAGGGGGAGCGGTGGCTACACCTTC	few	TRBV28	TRBJ1-2	TRBD1
CASSTTAGTGWSPTETQYF	TGTGCCAGCAGCACCACGGCCGGGACAGGGTGGTCCCCAACGGAGACCCAGTACTTC	many	TRBV21-1	TRBJ2-5	NA
CASSRPGLADYEQYF	TGCGCCAGCAGCCGGCCGGGACTAGCGGACTACGAGCAGTACTTC	NA	TRBV4-1	TRBJ2-7	TRBD2
CASSPRRSYEQYF	TGTGCCAGCAGTCCCCGACGGTCCTACGAGCAGTACTTC	NA	TRBV27	TRBJ2-7	NA
CASSYGDNYGYTF	TGTGCCAGCAGTTACGGCGATAACTATGGCTACACCTTC	NA	TRBV6-5	TRBJ1-2	NA
CASSQDRGRETQYF	TGTGCCAGCAGCCAAGATCGTGGTCGAGAGACCCAGTACTTC	NA	TRBV4-2	TRBJ2-5	NA
CAWTGRGIEAFF	TGTGCCTGGACTGGCAGGGGAATTGAAGCTTTCTTT	NA	TRBV30	TRBJ1-1	NA
CASSPNLGLAVNTGELFF	TGCGCCAGCAGTCCAAACCTCGGACTAGCGGTGAACACCGGGGAGCTGTTTTTT	NA	TRBV5-1	TRBJ2-2	TRBD2
CASMGRGTGELFF	TGTGCCAGTATGGGCCGGGGGACCGGGGAGCTGTTTTTT	NA	TRBV19	TRBJ2-2	NA
CAWRAGTGDSNQPQHF	TGTGCCTGGAGAGCCGGGACAGGGGATAGCAATCAGCCCCAGCATTTT	NA	TRBV30	TRBJ1-5	TRBD1
CASRTTGANSPLHF	TGTGCCAGCAGGACGACCGGGGCCAATTCACCCCTCCACTTT	many	TRBV28	TRBJ1-6	NA
CASSERQVAFF	TGTGCCAGCAGTGAGCGACAGGTAGCTTTCTTT	NA	TRBV27	TRBJ1-1	NA
CARRGGPSEKLFF	TGTGCCCGGCGGGGGGGCCCGAGCGAAAAACTGTTTTTT	NA	TRBV30	TRBJ1-4	NA
CASSLGRTSGPIDTQYF	TGTGCCAGCAGCTTAGGAAGGACTAGCGGGCCTATTGATACGCAGTATTTT	NA	TRBV11-2	TRBJ2-3	TRBD2
CASSLGFGYEQYF	TGTGCCAGCAGCTTGGGATTCGGGTACGAGCAGTACTTC	NA	TRBV5-4	TRBJ2-7	NA
CASSLDRSPPETQYF	TGCGCCAGCAGCTTGGACAGATCCCCTCCGGAGACCCAGTACTTC	NA	TRBV5-1	TRBJ2-5	NA
CASSTGTSGQETQYF	TGTGCCAGCAGTACCGGGACTAGCGGCCAAGAGACCCAGTACTTC	few	TRBV2	TRBJ2-5	TRBD2
CASRPQGVVSTDTQYF	TGTGCCAGCAGGCCGCAGGGGGTCGTCTCCACAGATACGCAGTATTTT	NA	TRBV5-4	TRBJ2-3	TRBD1
CASSLGSGAGVYYGYTF	TGTGCCAGCAGCTTAGGCTCTGGGGCAGGGGTATACTATGGCTACACCTTC	NA	TRBV11-2	TRBJ1-2	NA
CASTNLAGGSYNEQFF	TGTGCCAGCACGAACCTAGCGGGAGGGTCATACAATGAGCAGTTCTTC	NA	TRBV28	TRBJ2-1	TRBD2
CAISGTSAPGLAYEQYF	TGTGCCATCTCCGGGACTAGCGCCCCTGGGCTTGCCTACGAGCAGTACTTC	NA	TRBV10-3	TRBJ2-7	TRBD2
CASSFPGGGGTEAFF	TGTGCTAGCAGCTTCCCAGGGGGCGGGGGCACTGAAGCTTTCTTT	NA	TRBV11-2	TRBJ1-1	TRBD1
CASSSQGTQYF	TGTGCCAGCAGCTCTCAGGGGACCCAGTACTTC	NA	TRBV7-7	TRBJ2-5	NA
CASSPRSGGPDTQYF	TGTGCCAGCTCACCACGGTCGGGAGGGCCAGATACGCAGTATTTT	once	TRBV18	TRBJ2-3	TRBD2
CASSLGFTADTQYF	TGCGCCAGCAGCTTGGGGTTTACTGCAGATACGCAGTATTTT	once	TRBV5-1	TRBJ2-3	NA
CVSSNQGAANYGYTF	TGTGTCAGCAGCAATCAGGGGGCCGCAAACTATGGCTACACCTTC	NA	TRBV5-4	TRBJ1-2	TRBD1
CASRSGTGGYEQYF	TGTGCCAGCAGAAGCGGGACAGGGGGCTACGAGCAGTACTTC	once	TRBV5-4	TRBJ2-7	TRBD1
CSVQTGGTPGELFF	TGCAGCGTTCAGACAGGGGGCACCCCCGGGGAGCTGTTTTTT	few	TRBV29-1	TRBJ2-2	TRBD1
CASRTSWDSGGNEQFF	TGTGCCAGTAGAACTTCCTGGGACTCAGGAGGTAATGAGCAGTTCTTC	NA	TRBV19	TRBJ2-1	NA
CAWSVLSGGRLYGYTF	TGTGCCTGGAGTGTACTATCGGGGGGCCGACTCTATGGCTACACCTTC	NA	TRBV30	TRBJ1-2	NA
CASSAGTGGNQPQHF	TGTGCCAGCAGTGCCGGGACAGGGGGCAATCAGCCCCAGCATTTT	NA	TRBV2	TRBJ1-5	TRBD1
CASSVGLGAGGELFF	TGTGCCAGCAGTGTTGGTTTGGGGGCTGGCGGGGAGCTGTTTTTT	NA	TRBV9	TRBJ2-2	NA
CASSSYRGSYEQYF	TGTGCCAGCAGTTCCTACAGGGGCTCCTACGAGCAGTACTTC	few	TRBV28	TRBJ2-7	TRBD1
CASSTGPVNYEQYF	TGTGCCAGCAGCACGGGACCAGTCAACTACGAGCAGTACTTC	NA	TRBV6-6	TRBJ2-7	NA
CASSYSSEAGTEAFF	TGTGCCAGCAGTTACTCATCCGAGGCGGGCACTGAAGCTTTCTTT	NA	TRBV6-9	TRBJ1-1	NA
CASSEDIQYF	TGTGCCAGCAGTGAGGACATTCAGTACTTC	NA	TRBV6-4	TRBJ2-4	NA
CASSIRNQPQHF	TGTGCCAGTAGTATCCGCAATCAGCCCCAGCATTTT	NA	TRBV19	TRBJ1-5	NA